Listed here is a single T cell receptor beta chain. The antigen remains unidentified. These data originate in a study of identical twins. Study results and caveats: Diverse VJ usage suggested most zero-insertion clonotypes were not invariant T cells.

TCRdb ran MiXCR on the 5' RACE reads and lists one entry per CDR3 protein. The table shows approximately 530,000 distinct CDR3 sequences, with approximately 20% occurring only once. Germline assignment: CDR1 SGHRS and CDR2 YFSETQ. The CDR3 is 14 amino acids. Deletions cut 0 bases from V and 4 bases from J, with 9 bases between. The same sample was also studied in work on yellow fever vaccine responses in identical twins.

The origin of this receptor is a woman aged 18-35 years in good health. The chain is built from TRBV5-1 and TRBJ2-3; D remains ambiguous. Sequenced sample: CD4+ T cells sorted from blood. The CDR3 coding sequence is TGCGCCAGCAGCTTGGTATACAGCTCAGATACGCAGTATTTT. Translated: CASSLVYSSDTQYF.